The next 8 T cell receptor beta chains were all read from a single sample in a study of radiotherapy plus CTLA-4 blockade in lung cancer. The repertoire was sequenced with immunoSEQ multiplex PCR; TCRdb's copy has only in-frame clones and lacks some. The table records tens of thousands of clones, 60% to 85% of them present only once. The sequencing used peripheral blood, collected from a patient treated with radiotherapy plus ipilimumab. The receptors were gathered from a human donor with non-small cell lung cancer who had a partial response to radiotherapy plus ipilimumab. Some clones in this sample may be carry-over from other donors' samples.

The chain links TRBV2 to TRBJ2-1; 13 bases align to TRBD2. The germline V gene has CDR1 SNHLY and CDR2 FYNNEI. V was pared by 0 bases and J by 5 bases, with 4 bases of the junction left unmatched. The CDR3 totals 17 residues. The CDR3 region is CASSEAKLAGGDNEQFF. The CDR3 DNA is TGTGCCAGCAGTGAAGCTAAACTAGCGGGGGGGGACAATGAGCAGTTCTTC.

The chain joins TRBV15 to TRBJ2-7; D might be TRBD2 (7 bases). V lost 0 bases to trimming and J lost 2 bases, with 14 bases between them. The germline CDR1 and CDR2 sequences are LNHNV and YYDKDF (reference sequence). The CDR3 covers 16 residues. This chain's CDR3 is CATSRESGGGTYEQYF. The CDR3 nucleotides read TGTGCCACCAGCAGAGAGTCGGGCGGGGGCACCTACGAGCAGTACTTC.

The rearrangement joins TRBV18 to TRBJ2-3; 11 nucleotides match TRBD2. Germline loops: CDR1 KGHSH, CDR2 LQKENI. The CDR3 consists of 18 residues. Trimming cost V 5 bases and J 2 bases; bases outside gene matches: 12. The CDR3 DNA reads TGTGCCAGCTCATCGGGACTAGCGGACCTACTATCCACAGATACGCAGTATTTT. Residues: CASSSGLADLLSTDTQYF.

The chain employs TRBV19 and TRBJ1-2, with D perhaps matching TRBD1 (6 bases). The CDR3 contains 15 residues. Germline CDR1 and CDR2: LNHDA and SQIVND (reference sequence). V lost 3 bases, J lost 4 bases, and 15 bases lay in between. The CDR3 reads CASSISQGSIYGYTF. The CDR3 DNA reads TGTGCCAGTAGTATCTCGCAGGGGAGTATCTATGGCTACACCTTC.

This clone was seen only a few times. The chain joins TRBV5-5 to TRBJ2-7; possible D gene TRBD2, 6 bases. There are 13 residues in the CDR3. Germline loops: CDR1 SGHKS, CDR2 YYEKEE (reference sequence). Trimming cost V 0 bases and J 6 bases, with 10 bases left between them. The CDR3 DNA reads TGTGCCAGCAGCTTGGTCCGGGAGTCCGAGCAGTACTTC. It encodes CASSLVRESEQYF.

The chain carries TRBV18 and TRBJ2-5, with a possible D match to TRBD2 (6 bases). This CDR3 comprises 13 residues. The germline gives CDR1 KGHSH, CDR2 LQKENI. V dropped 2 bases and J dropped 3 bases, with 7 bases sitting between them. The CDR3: CASSPGTEETQYF. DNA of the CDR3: TGTGCCAGCTCACCAGGGACTGAAGAGACCCAGTACTTC.

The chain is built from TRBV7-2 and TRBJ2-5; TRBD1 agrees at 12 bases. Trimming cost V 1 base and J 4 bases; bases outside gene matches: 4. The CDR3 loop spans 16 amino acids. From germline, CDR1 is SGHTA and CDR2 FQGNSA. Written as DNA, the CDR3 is TGTGCCAGCAGCTTAGATTTGGGACAGGGGGCAGAGACCCAGTACTTC. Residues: CASSLDLGQGAETQYF.

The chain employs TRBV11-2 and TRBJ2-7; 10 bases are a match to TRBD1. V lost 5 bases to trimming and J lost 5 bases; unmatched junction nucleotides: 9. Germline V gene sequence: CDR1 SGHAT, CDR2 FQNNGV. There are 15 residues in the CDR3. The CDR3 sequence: CASSATGTGEDEQYF. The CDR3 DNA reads TGTGCCAGCAGCGCAACCGGGACAGGGGAGGACGAGCAGTACTTC.